A selection of T cell receptor beta chains follows, all from one sample in a study of tumor-infiltrating lymphocytes in localized non-small cell lung cancer. TCRdb's table, derived via immunoSEQ multiplex PCR, lists solely in-frame clones and lacks some. This sample has 20,000 to 25,000 clones, with 60% to 75% found just once. Input material: lung tumor tissue. The receptors originated from a human donor with non-small cell lung cancer. The CDR3 runs from the conserved cysteine through the conserved F or W. A D gene is named only where the DNA matches it firmly. Clone size appears in some rows only: once, few, many, or a class for an expanded clone.

j_gene,d_gene,abundance,v_gene,CDR3aa,CDR3nt
TRBJ1-4,-,-,TRBV18,CASSPDRSGEKLFF,TGTGCCAGCTCACCAGACAGATCTGGCGAAAAACTGTTTTTT
TRBJ2-1,TRBD2,-,TRBV10-3,CAISEGLAGEQQFF,TGTGCCATCAGTGAGGGACTAGCGGGAGAGCAGCAGTTCTTC
TRBJ1-4,-,few,TRBV6-5,CASSYSEHEKLFF,TGTGCCAGCAGTTACAGTGAGCATGAAAAACTGTTTTTT
TRBJ2-3,-,few,TRBV6-5,CASSYPNTDTQYF,TGTGCCAGCAGTTACCCGAACACAGATACGCAGTATTTT
TRBJ2-2,-,medium-sized,TRBV2,CASSDEGARGTGELFF,TGTGCCAGCAGTGACGAAGGGGCGCGGGGCACCGGGGAGCTGTTTTTT
TRBJ1-1,-,few,TRBV2,CASSRVGTSEAFF,TGTGCCAGCAGTCGGGTTGGTACCTCTGAAGCTTTCTTT
TRBJ1-3,-,-,TRBV11-2,CASSPASGNTIYF,TGTGCCAGCAGCCCCGCCTCTGGAAACACCATATATTTT
TRBJ2-6,-,few,TRBV7-8,CASSLGGLGANVLTF,TGTGCCAGCAGCTTAGGTGGGCTGGGGGCCAACGTCCTGACTTTC
TRBJ2-1,TRBD1,-,TRBV30,CAWSVFRDRGGFVLNEQFF,TGTGCCTGGAGTGTATTTCGGGACAGGGGAGGTTTTGTTCTGAATGAGCAGTTCTTC
TRBJ2-7,-,once,TRBV4-2,CASSQSGSTDYEQYF,TGTGCCAGCAGCCAATCCGGATCGACCGACTACGAGCAGTACTTC
TRBJ2-7,TRBD2,-,TRBV14,CASSQDPRLAGTYEQYF,TGTGCCAGCAGCCAAGATCCTAGGCTAGCGGGGACCTACGAGCAGTACTTC
TRBJ2-1,-,-,TRBV5-4,CASSRDTTYNEQFF,TGTGCCAGCAGCCGGGACACTACCTACAATGAGCAGTTCTTC
TRBJ2-7,-,once,TRBV6-6,CASTPTGSSYEQYF,TGTGCCAGCACTCCGACGGGGAGCTCCTACGAGCAGTACTTC
TRBJ2-7,-,-,TRBV18,CASSPSLSYEQYF,TGTGCCAGCTCACCTAGCCTCTCCTACGAGCAGTACTTC
TRBJ2-7,-,once,TRBV5-1,CASSLQGPYEQYF,TGTGCCAGCAGCTTACAGGGACCCTACGAGCAGTACTTC
TRBJ2-7,TRBD1,-,TRBV5-1,CASSLFGQGADHEQYF,TGCGCCAGCAGCCTATTCGGACAGGGGGCGGACCACGAGCAGTACTTC
TRBJ1-1,TRBD1,-,TRBV18,CASSPAQGANTEAFF,TGTGCCAGCTCACCGGCGCAGGGGGCGAACACTGAAGCTTTCTTT
TRBJ2-1,TRBD2,few,TRBV5-8,CASSLGLASYNEQFF,TGTGCCAGCAGCTTGGGACTAGCCTCTTACAATGAGCAGTTCTTC
TRBJ2-7,-,-,TRBV6-1,CASTTTFPSHEQYF,TGTGCCAGCACGACGACGTTTCCCTCTCACGAGCAGTACTTC
TRBJ2-5,-,-,TRBV5-1,CASSLAPGVGQETQYF,TGCGCCAGCAGCTTGGCCCCAGGGGTAGGGCAAGAGACCCAGTACTTC